This record looks at one TCR beta chain sequence and its context. Its specificity is not known. This sample is part of a study of shared clonotypes between healthy human individuals. Study findings and constraints: Sampling used blood alone; tissue repertoires probably differ.

Each cell subset's genomic DNA was divided evenly among several immunoSEQ plates. Bulk PBMC genomic DNA spanned ten immunoSEQ deep plates. TCRdb's copy holds only in-frame clones and misses some; the assay was immunoSEQ multiplex PCR. The table includes fewer than 600,000 clones, approximately 77% detected once. The CDR3 sequence is 14 residues long. V lost 3 bases and J lost 5; bases outside the gene matches: 6. Looked up from germline, CDR1 is SGHAT and CDR2 is FQNNGV. Healthy HIV-negative adults without recent acute infections or vaccinations served as donors. The chain links TRBV11-2 to TRBJ2-7; 8 nucleotides line up with TRBD1. Sample: PBMCs. The source is a woman aged 40 to 50 in good health. Some clones in this sample may be carry-over from other donors' samples. The CDR3 nucleotides are TGTGCCAGCAGCTTTTCCGGACAGGGTGACGAGCAGTACTTC. This encodes CASSFSGQGDEQYF.